This T cell receptor (beta chain) was captured by sequencing in a study of blood T cell repertoires in COVID-19. Study-wide context: Sites in the United States, Italy and Spain provided acute and convalescent COVID-19 samples. Nucleic acid was either cDNA or gDNA, and it came from T cells, B-cell-depleted T cells, or PBMCs.

Clones were read by immunoSEQ multiplex PCR, and TCRdb kept only the in-frame ones, dropping some. The data contain about 300,000 clones, 85% of them seen just once; the ten biggest clones take up 10% to 15%. Deletions cut 6 bases from V and 6 bases from J, with 17 bases between. The CDR3 sequence is 14 residues long. Per germline, CDR1 MNHEY and CDR2 SMNVEV (reference sequence). Source material: peripheral blood. The chain uses TRBV27 and TRBJ1-2; possibly TRBD1 for D (5 bases). The TCR was taken from a human donor in a cohort sampled during active COVID-19. The chain's CDR3 is CASRGDLRRDGYTF. The CDR3 bases are TGTGCCAGCAGGGGGGATCTAAGGAGGGATGGCTACACCTTC.